This TCR beta chain was sequenced for a study of radiotherapy plus CTLA-4 blockade in lung cancer. Sequencing used immunoSEQ multiplex PCR; TCRdb keeps in-frame clones, though not all of them. The table has 40,000 or so clones, roughly 60% seen once. CDR3 length: 12 amino acids. Germline CDR1 is SEHNR and CDR2 is FQNEAQ (reference sequence). The trim removed 6 bases at V and 6 bases at J, leaving 5 bases unmatched. The chain uses TRBV7-9 and TRBJ2-7, with 7 positions matching TRBD1. The sequence came from a human donor with non-small cell lung cancer who had a partial response to radiotherapy plus ipilimumab. Material: peripheral blood, obtained from a patient treated with radiotherapy plus ipilimumab. CDR3: CASREGAGEQYF. The CDR3 nucleotides read TGTGCCAGCAGAGAGGGGGCGGGCGAGCAGTACTTC.